The sequence of this T cell receptor (beta chain) was determined in a study of T cells in Graves' hyperthyroidism and ophthalmopathy. Study background: Peripheral blood collection took place at initial diagnosis, before any treatment.

This clonotype was detected many times. This CDR3 spans 15 amino acids. Germline CDR1 is SNHLY and CDR2 is FYNNEI. The V and J ends lost 8 bases and 4 bases, in that order; junction bases with no gene match: 8. Amplified TCR beta CDR3 regions came from RNA transcripts. During a first-round RT-PCR of the TCR CDR3, the HTBI primer set was used. TCRdb analysed the multiplex PCR reads with MiXCR anew, one entry per CDR3 protein. The sample has over 200,000 distinct CDR3 sequences; approximately 20% are singletons. Hyperthyroidism patients were newly diagnosed, had disease duration under 2 months, and were aged 18 to 65 years. Pregnant or lactating patients were excluded, as were those with uncontrolled infection or other autoimmune disease. Out of 10 ml of fresh peripheral blood came the PBMCs.

V usage is TRBV2 and J usage is TRBJ1-2; 12 bases are a match to TRBD1. The TCR was taken from a man aged 40-49 years with Graves' hyperthyroidism. Sequencing was done on a sample of blood. As DNA, the CDR3 is TGTGCCAGCCGAGCCGGGACAGGGGGCTCCTATGGCTACACCTTC. Protein product: CASRAGTGGSYGYTF.